This TCR beta chain comes out of a study of post-analysis software for immune sequencing data. Regarding the study as a whole: Significantly lower normalized Chao1 diversity was found in patients with multiple sclerosis relative to controls. Samples prepared in the same batch strongly co-clustered by F measure. TRBV5-6, TRBV5-1 and TRBV20-1 belonged to a set of roughly 5 TRBV segments that were more frequent in patients than controls.

Of note for this clonotype: The antigen is not known.

V was cut by 1 base and J by 1 base, with 10 bases left in between. This CDR3 is 15 amino acids long. CDR1 and CDR2 (germline): SGHTA, FQGNSA. Unique molecular identifiers tagged the TCR beta cDNA libraries. There were roughly 0.95 to 10 million T cells, and about 500,000 cDNA molecules came from them. TCRdb re-called the PCR reads with MiXCR, one entry per CDR3 protein. Counted here are about 260,000 distinct CDR3 sequences, 36% occurring once; the ten biggest clones make up under 5.5%. Specimen: blood. This TCR came from a girl aged 5-17 years with multiple sclerosis. The chain is built from TRBV7-2 and TRBJ2-5; D unresolved. CDR3 sequence reads: CASSLDVGPQETQYF. CDR3 nucleotide sequence: TGTGCCAGCAGCTTAGATGTCGGGCCCCAAGAGACCCAGTACTTC.